This is a list of T cell receptor beta chains from one sample in a study of cytomegalovirus exposure and HLA in healthy donors. Data came from immunoSEQ multiplex PCR; TCRdb stores just in-frame clones and leaves some out. Its clone listing holds about 200,000 clones. The sequenced sample consisted of PBMCs. Source of these receptors: a boy aged 5-17 years in good health and CMV-seronegative. Both conserved end residues are part of each CDR3. Fields, in order: V gene, D gene, J gene, CDR3 protein, CDR3 DNA. The D gene is left open where the match is weak.

TRBV6-1,TRBD2,TRBJ2-1,CASSVGTSALNEQFF,TGTGCCAGCAGTGTTGGGACTAGCGCCCTTAATGAGCAGTTCTTC
TRBV27,-,TRBJ2-7,CASSRKGGYEQYF,TGTGCCAGCAGTCGCAAGGGAGGCTACGAGCAGTACTTC
TRBV7-3,-,TRBJ2-7,CASSLTAATYEQYF,TGTGCCAGCAGCTTAACGGCGGCAACCTACGAGCAGTACTTC
TRBV30,-,TRBJ2-2,CAWSQQVDTGELFF,TGTGCCTGGAGCCAACAGGTCGACACCGGGGAGCTGTTTTTT
TRBV5-1,TRBD2,TRBJ2-3,CASSSAGLAGVSDTQYF,TGCGCCAGCAGCTCGGCGGGACTAGCGGGGGTATCAGATACGCAGTATTTT
TRBV6-1,-,TRBJ2-1,CASSKQGWDEQFF,TGTGCCAGCAGTAAGCAGGGTTGGGATGAGCAGTTCTTC
TRBV2,TRBD2,TRBJ2-1,CASRVTSGGPNEQFF,TGTGCCAGCAGAGTTACTAGCGGGGGGCCCAATGAGCAGTTCTTC
TRBV11-2,-,TRBJ2-5,CASSLGDGDRVTQYF,TGTGCCAGCAGCTTAGGTGACGGGGATAGGGTGACCCAGTACTTC
TRBV5-6,-,TRBJ2-1,CASSRSPARMSSYNEQFF,TGTGCCAGCAGCCGTTCCCCAGCGAGGATGAGCTCCTACAATGAGCAGTTCTTC
TRBV5-4,TRBD1,TRBJ1-2,CASRYPGTGDNTF,TGTGCCAGCAGATATCCCGGGACAGGTGATAACACCTTC
TRBV11-1,-,TRBJ2-1,CAFLYERDTFVDEQFF,TGTGCCTTCCTCTACGAGCGGGACACCTTTGTGGATGAGCAGTTCTTC
TRBV28,TRBD2,TRBJ2-1,CASSLAGGHYNEQFF,TGTGCCAGCAGTTTAGCGGGGGGGCACTACAATGAGCAGTTCTTC
TRBV6-1,-,TRBJ1-1,CASSETELNTEAFF,TGTGCCAGCAGTGAAACGGAGTTAAACACTGAAGCTTTCTTT
TRBV2,-,TRBJ1-4,CASSWRQGEEKLFF,TGTGCCAGCAGTTGGCGGCAGGGTGAGGAAAAACTGTTTTTT
TRBV7-2,-,TRBJ2-7,CASSLVGSFYEQYF,TGTGCCAGCAGCTTAGTGGGCAGCTTCTACGAGCAGTACTTC
TRBV15,TRBD1,TRBJ1-1,CATDRARGLGNTEAFF,TGTGCCACCGACCGGGCCAGGGGGCTGGGGAACACTGAAGCTTTCTTT
TRBV15,-,TRBJ2-6,CATSRDSAGANVLTF,TGTGCCACCAGCAGAGATAGTGCTGGGGCCAACGTCCTGACTTTC
TRBV7-8,TRBD2,TRBJ2-7,CASSLRGPAGAQSPSYEQYF,TGTGCCAGCAGCCTCCGGGGCCCAGCGGGGGCCCAAAGTCCCTCCTACGAGCAGTACTTC
TRBV9,-,TRBJ2-2,CASSVVGQGGTGELFF,TGTGCCAGCAGCGTAGTTGGACAGGGAGGGACCGGGGAGCTGTTTTTT
TRBV9,-,TRBJ2-3,CASSVGGPGDTQYF,TGTGCCAGCAGCGTGGGGGGGCCCGGAGATACGCAGTATTTT
TRBV29-1,-,TRBJ1-1,CSALSGTGNTEAFF,TGCAGCGCGTTGAGCGGAACGGGGAACACTGAAGCTTTCTTT
TRBV9,TRBD1,TRBJ2-1,CASSKQPGQIYNEQFF,TGTGCCAGCAGCAAACAGCCGGGACAGATCTACAATGAGCAGTTCTTC
TRBV2,TRBD1,TRBJ1-2,CASSKQGHGGYTF,TGTGCCAGCAGTAAACAGGGGCACGGGGGCTACACCTTC
TRBV7-2,-,TRBJ2-7,CASSSRLGSSYEQYF,TGTGCCAGCAGCTCCAGACTTGGGAGCTCCTACGAGCAGTACTTC
TRBV11-2,-,TRBJ1-5,CASSLDHGGLNQPQHF,TGTGCCAGCAGCTTAGATCACGGCGGACTCAATCAGCCCCAGCATTTT
TRBV9,TRBD1,TRBJ2-7,CASSVGGIKQGAIYEQYF,TGTGCCAGCAGCGTGGGGGGAATAAAACAGGGGGCGATCTACGAGCAGTACTTC